The 10 T cell receptor beta chains in this list originate from one sample, sequenced in a study of cytomegalovirus exposure and HLA in healthy donors. Primers for the PCR totalled 60 Vbeta and 13 Jbeta. The protocol was immunoSEQ multiplex PCR, while the TCRdb copy is restricted to in-frame clones and leaves out a portion. The table records around 93,000 clones, about four fifths of them present only once. Sequenced: PBMCs. The receptors here all came from a woman aged 35 to 49 in good health and CMV-seronegative.

The chain is built from TRBV28 and TRBJ1-2, with 12 bases matching TRBD1. The CDR3 runs to 14 residues. The germline V gene encodes CDR1 MDHEN and CDR2 SYDVKM. The V and J ends lost 6 bases and 4 bases, in that order; junction bases with no gene match: 3. The DNA for the CDR3 is TGTGCCAGCAGCGGGACAGGGGGCTTCTATGGCTACACCTTC. It codes for CASSGTGGFYGYTF.

The V call is TRBV19, the J call TRBJ2-5, with 9 positions matching TRBD2. The CDR3 contains 15 residues. Germline trimming cut 3 bases from V and 5 bases from J; bases unmatched to any gene: 7. The germline gives CDR1 LNHDA, CDR2 SQIVND (reference sequence). CDR3 amino acids: CASSIKGLALETQYF. CDR3 nucleotide sequence: TGTGCCAGTAGTATCAAGGGACTAGCCCTTGAGACCCAGTACTTC.

The chain recombines TRBV7-6 with TRBJ1-1; TRBD1 might be the D (5 bases). The germline V and J ends were trimmed by 2 bases and 0 bases, with 10 bases remaining between them. The CDR3 has 15 amino acids. Germline lookup yields CDR1 SGHVS and CDR2 FNYEAQ. CDR3 sequence (DNA): TGTGCCAGCAGCTTAAGGCCGGGGGTGAACACTGAAGCTTTCTTT. The encoded protein is CASSLRPGVNTEAFF. Full variable domain (outside the CDR3, taken from reference TRBV7-6 and TRBJ1-1): GAGVSQSPRYKVTKRGQDVALRCDPISGHVSLYWYRQALGQGPEFLTYFNYEAQQDKSGLPNDRFSAERPEGSISTLTIQRTEQRDSAMYRCASSLRPGVNTEAFFGQGTRLTVV.

The V gene is TRBV9, the J gene TRBJ1-2, with a weak D call TRBD1 (5 bases). The CDR3 loop spans 13 amino acids. Germline values: CDR1 SGDLS, CDR2 YYNGEE. V was pared by 0 bases and J by 6 bases, with 9 bases between. The CDR3 region is CASSVEGWDGYTF. The CDR3 nucleotides read TGTGCCAGCAGCGTAGAGGGGTGGGATGGCTACACCTTC.

The chain employs TRBV19 and TRBJ2-7; 10 bases fit TRBD2. V lost 10 bases to trimming and J lost 0 bases; unmatched junction nucleotides: 12. CDR1 LNHDA and CDR2 SQIVND come from the germline V gene (reference sequence). This CDR3 spans 16 amino acids. As DNA, the CDR3 is TGTGCCACCAAGAGATCCGGACTAGCGGACTCCTACGAGCAGTACTTC. It specifies CATKRSGLADSYEQYF.

The chain is built from TRBV5-1 and TRBJ1-4; 9 nucleotides match TRBD1. From germline, CDR1 is SGHRS and CDR2 YFSETQ. The CDR3 is 14 amino acids. The V and J ends lost 5 bases and 8 bases, in that order; junction bases with no gene match: 7. CDR3 nucleotide sequence: TGCGCCAGCAGTTATAACAGGGGGCGGGAAAAACTGTTTTTT. This gives the protein CASSYNRGREKLFF. The full variable domain, its missing parts supplied by reference TRBV5-1 and TRBJ1-4, is KAGVTQTPRYLIKTRGQQVTLSCSPISGHRSVSWYQQTPGQGLQFLFEYFSETQRNKGNFPGRFSGRQFSNSRSEMNVSTLELGDSALYLCASSYNRGREKLFFGSGTQLSVL.

The J gene is TRBJ1-1, the V gene TRBV19, with D unresolved. Trimming pared 5 bases from V and 3 bases from J, leaving 10 bases between. The length of the CDR3 is 13 residues. CDR1 LNHDA and CDR2 SQIVND come from the germline V gene (reference sequence). CDR3 DNA: TGTGCCAGTAGTGCGGGCTCCGACACTGAAGCTTTCTTT. Its protein product is CASSAGSDTEAFF.

As concerns this clone: Other DNA sequences in this sample translate to the same CDR3. The chain recombines TRBV2 with TRBJ2-7; the D is unclear. Trimming left V 4 bases short and J 3 bases short, with 16 bases between. Germline V gene data show CDR1 as SNHLY and CDR2 as FYNNEI. The CDR3 contains 15 residues. The CDR3 loop is CASSVPIPGSYEQYF. The CDR3 DNA follows: TGTGCCAGCAGTGTCCCTATTCCAGGAAGCTACGAGCAGTACTTC.

This chain links TRBV7-9 with TRBJ1-5; 8 bases match TRBD1. The CDR3 has 14 residues. V lost 5 bases to trimming and J lost 3 bases; unmatched junction nucleotides: 3. Germline CDR1 reads SEHNR; CDR2 reads FQNEAQ (reference sequence). The CDR3, as DNA: TGTGCCAGCAGCCAGACAGGGGCCAATCAGCCCCAGCATTTT. It encodes CASSQTGANQPQHF.

This chain connects TRBV2 to TRBJ2-2, with D uncertain. The germline V gene encodes CDR1 SNHLY and CDR2 FYNNEI. V was cut by 6 bases and J by 7 bases, with 12 bases left in between. CDR3 length equals 13 residues. Here the CDR3 DNA reads TGTGCCAGCAGACTCCAGGAAAGCGGGGAGCTGTTTTTT. This encodes CASRLQESGELFF.